This is a list of T cell receptor beta chains from one sample in a study of T cells in Graves' hyperthyroidism and ophthalmopathy. TCRdb reprocessed the multiplex PCR reads via MiXCR and lists one record per CDR3 protein. The sample yields about half a million distinct CDR3 sequences, 20% seen once. Sequenced sample: blood. These receptors originate from a man aged 35 to 55 with Graves' ophthalmopathy. CDR3s include the opening cysteine and the closing phenylalanine or tryptophan. A D gene is named only where the DNA matches it firmly. The size entry is marked missing in some rows and otherwise reads once, few, many or a size class.

>many|TRBV28|NA|TRBJ2-1
CASSLGTASSYNEQFF
TGTGCCAGCAGTTTGGGGACGGCTAGCTCCTACAATGAGCAGTTCTTC
>few|TRBV6-1|NA|TRBJ2-7
CASSPGQDSAYEQYF
TGTGCCAGCAGTCCCGGCCAGGACAGCGCCTACGAGCAGTACTTC
>many|TRBV20-1|NA|TRBJ1-2
CSARGQNYGYTF
TGCAGTGCTAGAGGGCAGAACTATGGCTACACCTTC
>NA|TRBV6-2/TRBV6-3|NA|TRBJ2-7
CASSLIEGTNYEQYF
TGTGCCAGCAGTTTAATAGAGGGTACAAACTACGAGCAGTACTTC
>few|TRBV20-1|NA|TRBJ1-1
CSARWTANTEAFF
TGCAGTGCTAGATGGACAGCGAACACTGAAGCTTTCTTT
>few|TRBV3-1|NA|TRBJ2-5
CASSQEFETQYF
TGTGCCAGCAGCCAGGAATTTGAGACCCAGTACTTC
>NA|TRBV19|NA|TRBJ1-5
CASSMVGLGGNQPQHF
TGTGCCAGTAGTATGGTCGGCCTTGGGGGCAATCAGCCCCAGCATTTT
>many|TRBV30|NA|TRBJ1-2
CAWSVVEQHLYGYTF
TGTGCCTGGAGTGTGGTAGAGCAGCACCTCTATGGCTACACCTTC
>NA|TRBV9|TRBD2|TRBJ2-7
CASSVGGSPSYEQYF
TGTGCCAGCAGCGTCGGCGGGAGTCCCTCCTACGAGCAGTACTTC
>many|TRBV7-8|TRBD2|TRBJ2-3
CASSPRLAGSGDTQYF
TGTGCCAGCAGCCCTAGACTAGCGGGCTCCGGAGATACGCAGTATTTT
>NA|TRBV28|NA|TRBJ1-2
CASSFLGERGYTF
TGTGCCAGCAGTTTTTTAGGGGAGCGAGGCTACACCTTC
>NA|TRBV20-1|NA|TRBJ1-2
CSARDDSWGNYGYTF
TGCAGTGCTAGAGATGACAGCTGGGGTAACTATGGCTACACCTTC
>NA|TRBV30|TRBD1|TRBJ2-6
CAWRSSGTGPFSGANVLTF
TGTGCCTGGAGGTCTTCCGGGACAGGGCCCTTCTCTGGGGCCAACGTCCTGACTTTC
>once|TRBV7-3|NA|TRBJ2-3
CASSRDHYTDTQYF
TGTGCCAGCAGCCGTGACCACTACACAGATACGCAGTATTTT
>NA|TRBV4-1|NA|TRBJ2-3
CASSFQHRSTDTQYF
TGCGCCAGCAGCTTCCAGCACCGAAGCACAGATACGCAGTATTTT
>many|TRBV3-1|NA|TRBJ1-1
CASSQAGRGNTEAFF
TGTGCCAGCAGCCAAGCCGGCAGGGGGAACACTGAAGCTTTCTTT
>many|TRBV12-3/TRBV12-4|NA|TRBJ1-1
CASSSGGAGTNTEAFF
TGTGCCAGCAGTTCCGGGGGGGCAGGGACGAACACTGAAGCTTTCTTT
>NA|TRBV5-1|TRBD1|TRBJ2-7
CASSQTGVYEQYF
TGCGCCAGCAGCCAGACAGGGGTGTACGAGCAGTACTTC
>many|TRBV5-1|NA|TRBJ2-7
CASSLAGATREQYF
TGCGCCAGCAGCTTGGCGGGGGCGACGAGGGAGCAGTACTTC
>NA|TRBV7-6|TRBD2|TRBJ2-2
CASSLAPLTSGRRGTGELFF
TGTGCCAGCAGCTTAGCTCCATTGACTAGCGGGAGGCGGGGGACCGGGGAGCTGTTTTTT
>few|TRBV9|TRBD1|TRBJ2-7
CASSVEGAGPREQYF
TGTGCCAGCAGTGTAGAGGGGGCCGGTCCCCGGGAGCAGTACTTC
>few|TRBV7-8|NA|TRBJ1-1
CASSPPGGGWGNTEAFF
TGTGCCAGCAGCCCTCCCGGTGGGGGGTGGGGGAACACTGAAGCTTTCTTT
>few|TRBV7-3|NA|TRBJ1-1
CASSLMGSTEAFF
TGTGCCAGCAGCTTGATGGGGTCTACTGAAGCTTTCTTT
>few|TRBV2|NA|TRBJ2-1
CASSERRTINEQFF
TGTGCCAGCAGTGAACGTAGGACTATTAATGAGCAGTTCTTC
>many|TRBV12-3/TRBV12-4|TRBD1|TRBJ2-5
CASARDRGLSETQYF
TGTGCCAGCGCGAGGGACAGGGGATTAAGCGAGACCCAGTACTTC
>NA|TRBV20-1|TRBD2|TRBJ2-7
CSARSPSSGGGESYEQYF
TGCAGTGCTAGGTCCCCGTCTAGCGGGGGAGGGGAGTCGTACGAGCAGTACTTC
>NA|TRBV5-4|NA|TRBJ2-3
CASSFQDREQYF
TGTGCCAGCAGCTTTCAGGACCGTGAGCAGTATTTT
>many|TRBV7-2|TRBD1|TRBJ2-7
CASSRNSGGIYEQYF
TGTGCCAGCAGTCGCAATTCAGGGGGCATATACGAGCAGTACTTC
>many|TRBV30|TRBD2|TRBJ2-5
CAWSLAGAGKTQYF
TGTGCCTGGAGTTTAGCGGGAGCGGGAAAGACCCAGTACTTC
>NA|TRBV14|NA|TRBJ2-1
CASSVLGTEQFF
TGTGCCAGCAGCGTCCTCGGGACAGAGCAGTTCTTC
>NA|TRBV7-9|NA|TRBJ2-7
CASSAGYEQCF
TGTGCCAGCTCCGCGGGGTACGAGCAGTGCTTC
>many|TRBV12-3/TRBV12-4|TRBD2|TRBJ2-5
CASLGLAGGGETQYF
TGTGCCAGCTTGGGACTAGCGGGGGGCGGAGAGACCCAGTACTTC
>NA|TRBV7-9|TRBD2|TRBJ2-1
CASSPFSGVGEQFF
TGTGCCAGCAGCCCCTTTAGCGGGGTGGGTGAGCAGTTCTTC
>NA|TRBV20-1|NA|TRBJ1-1
CSASGKAEAFF
TGCAGTGCTAGTGGGAAGGCTGAAGCTTTCTTT
>few|TRBV9|TRBD1|TRBJ1-6
CASSGDRGPNSPLHF
TGTGCCAGCAGCGGAGACAGGGGACCTAATTCACCCCTCCACTTT
>NA|TRBV20-1|NA|TRBJ1-5
CSARDFREGNQPQHF
TGCAGTGCTAGAGATTTCAGGGAAGGCAATCAGCCCCAGCATTTT
>NA|TRBV29-1|TRBD1|TRBJ2-3
CSVEDRRGQGVFDTQYF
TGCAGCGTTGAAGATCGGCGGGGACAGGGGGTTTTTGATACGCAGTATTTT